The clone carrying this T cell receptor beta chain has ten or more counts. Its antigen is not known. The authors made TCR cDNA by 5'RACE template switching, adding a universal primer site and UMIs. TCRdb reprocessed the 5' RACE reads via MiXCR and lists one record per CDR3 protein. This table holds over 200,000 distinct CDR3 sequences, 6% to 8% found once. The sample belongs to a study of T cells after yellow fever vaccination. Study observations and caveats: A large majority of primary-vaccination clones showed up again after the booster (approximately 96% CD4, roughly 91% CD8). Weaker, the secondary response had a peak occurring faster, on day 5 versus 15. Just a small share of clonotypes turned up in the CD4 compartment as well as the CD8 compartment.

The starting material was CD4+ T cells sorted from PBMCs, obtained on the day of the yellow fever booster vaccination. This sequence was found in a man aged 30 to 39 who received the YFV17D yellow fever vaccine.

The CDR3 protein is CAISERDRANYGYTF. CDR3 sequence (DNA): TGTGCCATCAGTGAACGGGACAGGGCTAACTATGGCTACACCTTC. V gene TRBV10-3 combines with J gene TRBJ1-2; TRBD1 matches 9 bases. J lost 0 bases, V lost 3 bases, and 2 bases had no gene match. Germline V gene data show CDR1 as ENHRY and CDR2 as SYGVKD. CDR3 size: 15 residues.